These 16 T cell receptor beta chains were sequenced from one sample in a study of vaccination effects on CD4 cells after COVID-19. The table came from immunoSEQ multiplex PCR; TCRdb's copy has only in-frame clones and leaves some out. The sample yields 70,000 or so clones, roughly 79% seen once. No antigen has been identified for these receptors. Within the ViraFEST assay, antigen-specific CD4+ T cells underwent expansion with viral peptide pools prior to sequencing. With more than nine days of culture completed, CD4+ T cells were isolated. Nobody among the vaccine recipients had prior SARS-CoV-2 infection (nucleocapsid antibodies were negative). The sample consisted of CD4+ T cells from PBMCs cultured with HCoV-NL63 spike peptides, taken before COVID-19 vaccination. The receptor set was obtained from a human donor who received a COVID-19 vaccine.

Judged by abundance, this clone is medium-sized. The J gene is TRBJ2-2, the V gene TRBV9; D remains ambiguous. This CDR3 contains 14 residues. V was pared by 1 base and J by 1 base, with 5 bases between. Per germline, CDR1 SGDLS and CDR2 YYNGEE. The CDR3 loop is CASSVIWNTGELFF. The CDR3 region has the DNA TGTGCCAGCAGCGTAATCTGGAACACCGGGGAGCTGTTTTTT.

The V and J genes are TRBV5-4 and TRBJ2-1, with D perhaps assigned TRBD1 or TRBD2 (5 bases each). The V end lost 5 bases, the J end lost 7 bases, and 16 bases lay between the germline ends. Per germline, CDR1 SGHNT and CDR2 YYREEE (reference sequence). The CDR3 contains 14 residues. The CDR3 DNA follows: TGTGCCAGCAGTTTCACCGGGACCTTGAATGAGCAGTTCTTC. As protein: CASSFTGTLNEQFF.

DNA of the CDR3: TGTGCCAGCAGTGAAATGAGGCCTAGCGGTTACAATGAGCAGTTCTTC. The encoded protein is CASSEMRPSGYNEQFF. This chain joins TRBV2 and TRBJ2-1, with 7 bases matching TRBD2. The CDR3 runs to 16 residues. The V gene end was trimmed by 2 bases and the J gene end by 4 bases; junction bases not matched to a gene: 8. Germline CDR1 reads SNHLY; CDR2 reads FYNNEI. The full variable domain, with the rest looked up from reference TRBV2 and TRBJ2-1, is EPEVTQTPSHQVTQMGQEVILRCVPISNHLYFYWYRQILGQKVEFLVSFYNNEISEKSEIFDDQFSVERPDGSNFTLKIRSTKLEDSAMYFCASSEMRPSGYNEQFFGPGTRLTVL.

The chain couples TRBV6-5 to TRBJ1-1, with a possible D match to TRBD1 (5 bases). Germline V gene data show CDR1 as MNHEY and CDR2 as SVGAGI. The CDR3 consists of 14 residues. The V end lost 5 bases, the J end lost 5 bases, and 15 bases lay between the germline ends. CDR3 loop: CASSPDRMRTEAFF. The CDR3 nucleotides are TGTGCCAGCAGTCCTGACAGAATGAGGACTGAAGCTTTCTTT.

In this sample, this clone turned up a few times. The genes are TRBV27 and TRBJ2-7, with 10 nucleotides matching TRBD1. Germline CDR1 is MNHEY and CDR2 is SMNVEV (reference sequence). The CDR3 contains 20 residues. The junction had 18 bases not matched to a gene; V was cut back by 4 bases and J by 0 bases. The CDR3 loop reads CASSSSGGTGAGESSYEQYV. DNA of the CDR3: TGTGCCAGCAGTTCCTCCGGTGGGACAGGGGCCGGTGAGAGCTCCTACGAGCAGTACGTC.

This clone came up a few times. The chain carries TRBV7-2 and TRBJ2-1, with no clear D. The germline CDR1 and CDR2 sequences are SGHTA and FQGNSA. The V gene lost 10 bases and the J gene lost 4 bases, with 8 bases spanning the gap. The CDR3 has 11 residues. CDR3 coding DNA: TGTGCCACCAGTGGGTACAATGAGCAGTTCTTC. Translating gives CATSGYNEQFF.

The DNA for the CDR3 is TGTGCCAGCAGTGAAGAACTAGCGGGCAACAATGAGCAGTTCTTC. It encodes CASSEELAGNNEQFF. The chain carries TRBV2 and TRBJ2-1; 9 nucleotides line up with TRBD2. Germline-derived CDR1 and CDR2 are SNHLY and FYNNEI. V gave up 1 base and J gave up 5 bases; unmatched junction bases: 3. This CDR3 is 15 amino acids long.

This clone has only one observation. The rearrangement uses TRBV12-3 or TRBV12-4 and TRBJ1-2; a possible D gene is TRBD1 (6 bases). CDR3 length: 12 residues. Trimming pared 6 bases from V and 8 bases from J, leaving 13 bases between. The CDR3: CASSRGAYGYTF. For the CDR3, the DNA is TGTGCCAGCAGCCGGGGGGCGTACGGCTACACCTTC.

The chain joins TRBV7-3 to TRBJ1-6, with no clear D. The germline V gene has CDR1 SGHTA and CDR2 FQGTGA. Trimming removed 6 bases at V and 1 base at J, with 10 bases between. The CDR3 sequence is 15 residues long. For the CDR3, the DNA is TGTGCCAGCAGTACGGAGGGATCCTATAATTCACCCCTCCACTTT. It codes for CASSTEGSYNSPLHF.

The chain links TRBV15 to TRBJ2-1; 7 nucleotides line up with TRBD1. The CDR3 spans 17 residues. Trimming at V came to 1 base and at J to 0 bases, leaving 6 bases not matched to a gene. The germline V gene has CDR1 LNHNV and CDR2 YYDKDF (reference sequence). The chain's CDR3 is CATSRGETGYSYNEQFF. The DNA of the CDR3 is TGTGCCACCAGCAGAGGTGAGACAGGGTACTCCTACAATGAGCAGTTCTTC.

As DNA, the CDR3 is TGTGCCAGCAGCCGATCGACAGTCACCGGGGAGCTGTTTTTT. This gives the protein CASSRSTVTGELFF. This chain uses TRBV7-7 with TRBJ2-2; the D gene is possibly TRBD1 (5 bases). Germline V CDR1 and CDR2: SSHAT, FNYEAQ (reference sequence). This CDR3 has 14 residues. V lost 5 bases and J 4 bases, leaving 11 bases between the germline ends.

This clone was seen just once. This chain uses TRBV15 with TRBJ2-1; 9 nucleotides agree with TRBD1. CDR3 length: 15 amino acids. The V gene's germline CDR1 is LNHNV and CDR2 YYDKDF (reference sequence). V was pared by 8 bases and J by 7 bases, with 12 bases of the junction left unmatched. The CDR3 nucleotides are TGTGCCACCCTCGGCCCAGGACAGGGGATGAATGAGCAGTTCTTC. Amino acids: CATLGPGQGMNEQFF.

V is TRBV5-1 and J is TRBJ1-3; 8 bases fit TRBD1. Losses at the gene ends were 4 bases for V and 1 base for J; bases not matched to a gene: 7. In germline, CDR1 is SGHRS, CDR2 YFSETQ. The CDR3 contains 16 residues. In nucleotides, the CDR3 is TGCGCCAGCAGCCGGGGACAGGACTTATCTGGAAACACCATATATTTT. Translating it yields CASSRGQDLSGNTIYF.

This chain joins TRBV24-1 and TRBJ2-6, with D tentatively TRBD1 or TRBD2 (5 bases each). This CDR3 spans 16 amino acids. Germline V gives CDR1 KGHDR, CDR2 SFDVKD. The V and J ends lost 3 bases and 8 bases respectively, with 16 bases between them. CDR3 in DNA: TGTGCCACCAGTGATCCCCAGGGAGTTGTGCCCAACGTCCTGACTTTC. Translating it yields CATSDPQGVVPNVLTF.

The chain joins TRBV5-1 to TRBJ2-3; 8 bases fit TRBD1. The CDR3 is 13 amino acids. Per germline, CDR1 SGHRS and CDR2 YFSETQ. The V gene end was trimmed by 4 bases and the J gene end by 7 bases; junction bases not matched to a gene: 5. The CDR3 bases are TGCGCCAGCAGCGGACAGGGCGTGAATACGCAGTATTTT. Protein sequence: CASSGQGVNTQYF.

V is TRBV24-1 and J is TRBJ1-5; 8 nucleotides match TRBD1. The V gene's germline CDR1 is KGHDR and CDR2 SFDVKD. The CDR3 is 16 residues long. V shed 4 bases, J shed 0 bases, and the junction held 4 bases outside the gene matches. This CDR3 reads CATSEGTGYSNQPQHF. CDR3 in DNA: TGTGCCACCAGTGAGGGGACAGGTTATAGCAATCAGCCCCAGCATTTT.